There are a few counts of the clone carrying this T cell receptor (beta chain). TCR beta CDR3 region amplification was performed from RNA transcripts. A first-round RT-PCR of the TCR CDR3 used the HTBI primer set. TCRdb recomputed calls from the multiplex PCR reads with MiXCR, one row per CDR3 protein. Of fewer than 400,000 distinct CDR3 sequences listed, about 25% are singletons. The data derive from a study of T cells in Graves' hyperthyroidism and ophthalmopathy. Exclusion of a patient resulted from uncontrolled infection, other autoimmune disease, pregnancy or lactation. A roughly 10 ml volume of fresh peripheral blood provided the PBMCs. What was sequenced was blood. This TCR derives from a man aged 50-60 years with Graves' hyperthyroidism.

The CDR3 reads CASSLDWGTEAFF. CDR3 nucleotides: TGTGCCAGCAGCTTAGACTGGGGCACTGAAGCTTTCTTT. The rearrangement joins TRBV11-2 to TRBJ1-1; D is ambiguous. Germline V gene lookup returns CDR1 SGHAT and CDR2 FQNNGV. CDR3 length: 13 amino acids. Trimming took off 0 bases at V and 4 bases at J, with 6 bases between the two ends.